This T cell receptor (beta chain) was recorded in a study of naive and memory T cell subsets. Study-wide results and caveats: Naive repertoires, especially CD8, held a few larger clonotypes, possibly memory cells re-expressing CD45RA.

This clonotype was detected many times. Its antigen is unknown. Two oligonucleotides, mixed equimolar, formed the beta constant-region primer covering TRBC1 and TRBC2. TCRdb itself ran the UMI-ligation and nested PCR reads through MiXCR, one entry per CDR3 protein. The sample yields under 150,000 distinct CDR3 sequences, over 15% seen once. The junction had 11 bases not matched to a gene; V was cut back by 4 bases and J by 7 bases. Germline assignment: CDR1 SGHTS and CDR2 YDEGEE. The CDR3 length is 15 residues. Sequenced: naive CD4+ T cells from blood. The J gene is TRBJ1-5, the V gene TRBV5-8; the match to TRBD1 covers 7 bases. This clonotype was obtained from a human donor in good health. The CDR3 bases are TGTGCCAGCAGCGCTAAGACAGGGTCGGGCCAGCCCCAGCATTTT. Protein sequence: CASSAKTGSGQPQHF. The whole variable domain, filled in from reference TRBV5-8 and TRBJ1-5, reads EAGVTQSPTHLIKTRGQQATLRCSPISGHTSVYWYQQALGLGLQFLLWYDEGEERNRGNFPPRFSGRQFPNYSSELNVNALELEDSALYLCASSAKTGSGQPQHFGDGTRLSIL.